This T cell receptor (beta chain) was documented in a study of T cell changes during pregnancy in multiple sclerosis. Using immunoSEQ multiplex PCR, the repertoire was profiled, and TCRdb retains in-frame clones only, with some absent. The sample carries tens of thousands of clones, approximately 92% recorded once. The sequence was collected from a female donor in good health, enrolled as a control in a pregnancy study. Sequenced material: peripheral blood, taken in the third trimester of pregnancy.

CDR3: CASSQDWTSGPYEQYF. The CDR3 DNA reads as TGCGCCAGCAGCCAAGACTGGACTAGCGGACCCTACGAGCAGTACTTC. The chain recombines TRBV4-3 with TRBJ2-7, with 10 bases fitting TRBD2. CDR1 and CDR2 (germline): LGHNA, YSLEER. The V gene end was trimmed by 0 bases and the J gene end by 2 bases; junction bases not matched to a gene: 4. This CDR3 is built from 16 residues.